The 21 T cell receptor beta chains given below trace back to one sample, sequenced in a study of human T cells and chemical hapten exposure. Via MiXCR, TCRdb re-called the RACE reads, giving one row per CDR3 protein. The data hold more than 45,000 distinct CDR3 sequences, with 9.5% to 15% observed a single time. Noted time point: patch test 3, about 24 weeks after DPC sensitization. Indicated treatment: therapeutic diphenylcyclopropenone sensitization with weekly scalp DPC. The input for sequencing was whole blood, taken in connection with sensitization to the hapten diphenylcyclopropenone (DPC). The receptors come from a man aged 25 to 40 with alopecia areata. Some clones in this sample may be carry-over from other donors' samples.

The rearrangement links TRBV28 to TRBJ1-2, with 9 bases identical to TRBD1. The CDR3 is made up of 15 amino acids. CDR1 is MDHEN and CDR2 is SYDVKM in the germline V gene. J was trimmed by 3 bases and V by 7 bases; bases with no gene match: 9. For the CDR3, the DNA is TGTGCCAGCACTTATGGGACAGGGATTGACTATGGCTACACCTTC. Its translation is CASTYGTGIDYGYTF.

In this sample, this clonotype turned up a few times. The chain links TRBV7-9 to TRBJ2-2, with a tentative D call TRBD1 (6 bases). The CDR3 loop spans 15 amino acids. V was cut by 6 bases and J by 4 bases, with 15 bases left in between. Germline CDR1 SEHNR, CDR2 FQNEAQ (reference sequence). In DNA, the CDR3 is TGTGCCAGCAGTTCAGGACAGCCTGGCACCGGGGAGCTGTTTTTT. The encoded protein is CASSSGQPGTGELFF.

The V gene is TRBV5-1, the J gene TRBJ2-1, with 7 bases fitting TRBD2. Germline assignment: CDR1 SGHRS and CDR2 YFSETQ. The CDR3 is 16 residues long. The V gene end was trimmed by 0 bases and the J gene end by 0 bases; junction bases not matched to a gene: 3. CDR3 sequence: CASSLAGGGSYNEQFF. CDR3 bases: TGCGCCAGCAGCTTGGCGGGCGGGGGCTCCTACAATGAGCAGTTCTTC.

This clonotype was found many times. This chain joins TRBV2 and TRBJ1-3; D remains unclear. This CDR3 spans 14 amino acids. V was cut by 6 bases and J by 0 bases, with 9 bases left in between. CDR1 and CDR2 (germline): SNHLY, FYNNEI. CDR3 in amino acids: CASRTDSSGNTIYF. The CDR3 coding sequence is TGTGCCAGCAGAACGGACTCCTCTGGAAACACCATATATTTT.

In the case of this clonotype: A much bigger clone sits one base away, suggesting this may be a read error. J is TRBJ1-5 and V is TRBV11-2; the D is unclear. CDR3 length equals 13 residues. In germline, CDR1 is SGHAT, CDR2 FQNNGV. Trimming removed 2 bases from V and 4 bases from J, with 6 bases in between. CDR3 amino acids: CASSLTRNQPQHF. In DNA form, the CDR3 reads TGTGCCAGCAGCTTAACGAGGAATCAGCCCCAGCATTTT.

V is TRBV7-6 and J is TRBJ2-2; D is undetermined. The germline V and J ends were trimmed by 2 bases and 0 bases, with 10 bases remaining between them. The germline CDR1 and CDR2 sequences are SGHVS and FNYEAQ. This CDR3 has 16 amino acids. CDR3 coding DNA: TGTGCCAGCAGCTTACTCGGCAGCACGAACACCGGGGAGCTGTTTTTT. Translated, it gives CASSLLGSTNTGELFF.

The chain has TRBV7-3 and TRBJ2-1, with no clear D. Germline CDR1 and CDR2: SGHTA and FQGTGA. Trimming left V 5 bases short and J 0 bases short, with 11 bases between. This CDR3 comprises 15 residues. CDR3: CASSPRKSSYNEQFF. DNA for the CDR3: TGTGCCAGCAGCCCCCGGAAGAGCTCCTACAATGAGCAGTTCTTC.

This clonotype was observed at least ten times. The chain has TRBV2 and TRBJ1-3; D remains ambiguous. The CDR3 runs 12 residues. The germline V gene has CDR1 SNHLY and CDR2 FYNNEI. The V gene lost 7 bases and the J gene lost 2 bases, with 6 bases spanning the gap. Here the CDR3 reads CASTGPGNTIYF. DNA of the CDR3: TGTGCCAGCACAGGACCTGGAAACACCATATATTTT. Combining the CDR3 with reference TRBV2 and TRBJ1-3 gives the whole variable domain EPEVTQTPSHQVTQMGQEVILRCVPISNHLYFYWYRQILGQKVEFLVSFYNNEISEKSEIFDDQFSVERPDGSNFTLKIRSTKLEDSAMYFCASTGPGNTIYFGEGSWLTVV.

Comment on this clonotype: This may be a read error: a much more frequent sequence differs by one nucleotide. V gene TRBV12-3 or TRBV12-4 combines with J gene TRBJ1-1; D is undetermined. Trimming pared 5 bases from V and 0 bases from J, leaving 10 bases between. The CDR3 extends over 14 amino acids. The CDR3 DNA sequence: TGTGCCAGCAGTGGCAAATATTTGAACACTGAAGCTTTCTTT. This codes for CASSGKYLNTEAFF.

The V gene is TRBV6-2 or TRBV6-3, the J gene TRBJ2-5; 7 positions match TRBD2. The germline gives CDR1 MNHEY, CDR2 SVGEGT. J was trimmed by 4 bases and V by 4 bases; bases with no gene match: 15. This CDR3 is built from 17 residues. The chain's CDR3 is CASSSPLLLASVETQYF. CDR3 DNA: TGTGCCAGCAGTTCTCCCCTCCTACTAGCGTCGGTAGAGACCCAGTACTTC.

This clonotype was seen ten or more times. J is TRBJ1-1 and V is TRBV28; a weak D match, TRBD1 (6 bases). There are 16 residues in the CDR3. The germline CDR1 and CDR2 sequences are MDHEN and SYDVKM. The ends were cut back, 3 bases at V and 1 base at J, with 15 bases in the middle. The CDR3, as DNA: TGTGCCAGCAGTTTTAACAGGAAAGGGGGGAACACTGAAGCTTTCTTT. Translated, it gives CASSFNRKGGNTEAFF.

A single count supports this clonotype. The chain has TRBV29-1 and TRBJ1-1; D is unresolved. The V and J ends lost 1 base and 4 bases respectively, with 7 bases between them. This CDR3 spans 12 amino acids. CDR1 and CDR2 (germline): SQVTM, ANQGSEA. For the CDR3, the DNA is TGCAGCGTTGAAGGGGGTGGCACTGAAGCTTTCTTT. This gives the protein CSVEGGGTEAFF.

This clonotype was seen ten or more times. This sequence joins TRBV5-1 and TRBJ1-1, with no clear D. Germline CDR1 SGHRS, CDR2 YFSETQ. V dropped 4 bases and J dropped 3 bases, with 10 bases sitting between them. The CDR3 sequence is 13 residues long. The DNA for the CDR3 is TGCGCCAGCAGCCCAAACGGTTACACTGAAGCTTTCTTT. It yields the protein CASSPNGYTEAFF.

This clonotype was seen repeatedly, ten times or more. V and J are TRBV5-1 and TRBJ1-4; possible D gene TRBD1, 6 bases. The V end was cut by 0 bases, the J end by 10 bases, with 7 bases between. From germline, CDR1 is SGHRS and CDR2 YFSETQ. This CDR3 has 12 amino acids. The CDR3 sequence is CASSLDRAKLFF. Written as DNA, the CDR3 is TGCGCCAGCAGCTTGGACAGGGCAAAACTGTTTTTT.

This clonotype was recorded at least ten times. V usage is TRBV20-1 and J usage is TRBJ2-1; TRBD2 matches at 10 bases. The CDR3 sequence is 15 residues long. V lost 6 bases and J lost 4; bases outside the gene matches: 9. CDR1 is DFQATT, CDR2 SNEGSKA, per germline (reference sequence). The CDR3 DNA is TGCAGTGCCACCCCACTAGCGGGGTCATACAATGAGCAGTTCTTC. It encodes CSATPLAGSYNEQFF.

At least ten counts were recorded for this clonotype. The chain couples TRBV12-5 to TRBJ1-2; 8 bases align to TRBD1. Germline CDR1 reads LGHNT; CDR2 reads FRNRAP. Trimming cost V 1 base and J 4 bases; bases outside gene matches: 8. The CDR3 is made up of 16 amino acids. CDR3 DNA: TGTGCTAGTGGTTTGGAGTCTGGACAGGGAGTCTATGGCTACACCTTC. Protein: CASGLESGQGVYGYTF.

This clonotype has just a few counts. The chain recombines TRBV6-1 with TRBJ2-2; D unclear. Germline V lookup: CDR1 MNHNS, CDR2 SASEGT. Trimming stripped 9 bases from V and 5 bases from J, with 10 bases between. The CDR3 totals 12 residues. The CDR3, as DNA: TGTGCCAGTCGTCGTATGACCGGGGAGCTGTTTTTT. Translated, it gives CASRRMTGELFF.

This clonotype was counted at least ten times. J is TRBJ2-2 and V is TRBV6-6; 8 positions match TRBD1. The CDR3 covers 17 residues. V shed 4 bases and J 1 base; nucleotides not matched to a gene: 8. Germline V CDR1 and CDR2: MNHNY, SVGAGI (reference sequence). The CDR3 nucleotides read TGTGCCAGCAGTTTCCTTCCGGGACAGGAGAACACCGGGGAGCTGTTTTTT. Amino acids: CASSFLPGQENTGELFF.

This clonotype has a single count. This chain connects TRBV24-1 to TRBJ2-1, with unresolved D. Germline V CDR1 and CDR2: KGHDR, SFDVKD. This CDR3 has 15 amino acids. Trimming took 4 bases from V and 0 from J, leaving 9 bases between them. This CDR3 reads CATSEGRSSYNEQFF. The DNA of the CDR3 is TGTGCCACCAGTGAAGGCAGGAGCTCCTACAATGAGCAGTTCTTC.

V is TRBV12-3 or TRBV12-4 and J is TRBJ2-1; no reliable D call. The CDR3 contains 13 residues. V lost 1 base and J 9 bases, leaving 10 bases between the germline ends. The CDR3 sequence: CASSLGAVGEQFF. CDR3 nucleotides: TGTGCCAGCAGTTTAGGGGCGGTAGGTGAGCAGTTCTTC.

This clonotype was picked up a small number of times. The chain recombines TRBV12-3 or TRBV12-4 with TRBJ1-3; D gene uncertain. The CDR3 covers 11 residues. With 4 bases removed from V and 7 bases from J, the gap between germline ends came to 5 bases. The CDR3 region is CASSSRNTIYF. As DNA, the CDR3 is TGTGCCAGCAGTTCGAGGAACACCATATATTTT.